This T cell receptor (beta chain) was recovered during a study of blood T cell repertoires in COVID-19. Study overall: Samples came from the United States, Italy and Spain, spanning acute and convalescent COVID-19. T cells, B-cell-depleted T cells, or PBMCs supplied cDNA or gDNA.

The V end lost 4 bases, the J end lost 6 bases, and 6 bases lay between the germline ends. In germline, CDR1 is SGHTA, CDR2 FQGTGA. The CDR3 runs 12 residues. Here immunoSEQ multiplex PCR was the method, and the copy in TCRdb shows in-frame clones only, minus some. The sample consists of about 260,000 clones, approximately 90% of them appearing once. The sample holds one count of this clone. Residents of over 20 US areas, aged about 18 to 89 years, made up the participants. Each participant's cohort was designated according to participant-reported clinical history. This receptor was identified in a middle-aged woman with acute COVID-19. The sequenced material came from PBMCs or T cells enriched from blood (not recorded which). The chain uses TRBV7-3 and TRBJ2-2; D may be TRBD2 (6 bases). The CDR3 reads CASSSGAGELFF. CDR3 bases: TGTGCCAGCAGCTCGGGGGCCGGGGAGCTGTTTTTT.